This T cell receptor beta chain originates from a study of T cells in Graves' hyperthyroidism and ophthalmopathy. Findings and limits, study-wide: Ophthalmopathy got predicted by the model a median roughly 6.4 months before its onset.

Germline V lookup: CDR1 MNHEY, CDR2 SMNVEV (reference sequence). The germline V and J ends were trimmed by 2 bases and 2 bases, with 13 bases remaining between them. This CDR3 has 15 amino acids. At least ten counts were recorded for this clonotype. The antigen remains undetermined. Authors of the study amplified TCR beta CDR3 regions from RNA transcripts. A first-round RT-PCR of the TCR CDR3 used the HTBI primer set. TCRdb reprocessed the multiplex PCR reads with MiXCR, giving one entry per CDR3 protein. The table includes 500,000 to 550,000 distinct CDR3 sequences, less than 25% detected once. Specimen: blood. This TCR was recovered from a man between 18 and 35 years old with Graves' hyperthyroidism. This sequence joins TRBV27 and TRBJ2-7, with D hard to call. This chain's CDR3 is CASSLTGPPAYEQYF. The CDR3 DNA sequence: TGTGCCAGCAGTTTAACCGGGCCTCCAGCCTACGAGCAGTACTTC.